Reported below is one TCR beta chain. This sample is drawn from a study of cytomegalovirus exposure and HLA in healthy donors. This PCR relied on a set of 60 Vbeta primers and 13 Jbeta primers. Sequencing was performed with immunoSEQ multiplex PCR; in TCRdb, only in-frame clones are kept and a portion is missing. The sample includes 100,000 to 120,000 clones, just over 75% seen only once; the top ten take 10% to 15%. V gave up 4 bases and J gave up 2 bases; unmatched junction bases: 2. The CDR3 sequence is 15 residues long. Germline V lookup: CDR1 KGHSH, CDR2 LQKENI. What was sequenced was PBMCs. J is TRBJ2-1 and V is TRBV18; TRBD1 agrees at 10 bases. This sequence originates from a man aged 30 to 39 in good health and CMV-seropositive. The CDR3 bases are TGTGCCAGCTCACAGGGGACAGGGGCCTACAATGAGCAGTTCTTC. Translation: CASSQGTGAYNEQFF.